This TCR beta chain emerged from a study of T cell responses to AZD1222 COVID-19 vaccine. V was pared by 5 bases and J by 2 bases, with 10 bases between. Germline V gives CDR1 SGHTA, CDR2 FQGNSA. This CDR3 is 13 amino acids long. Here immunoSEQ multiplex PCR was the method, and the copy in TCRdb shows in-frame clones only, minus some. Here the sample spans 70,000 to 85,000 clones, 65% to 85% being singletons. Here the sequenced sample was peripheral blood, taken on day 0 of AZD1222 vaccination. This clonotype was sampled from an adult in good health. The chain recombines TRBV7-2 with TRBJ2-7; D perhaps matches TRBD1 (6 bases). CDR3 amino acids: CASSTTGTYEQYF. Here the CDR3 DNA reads TGTGCCAGCAGCACGACAGGAACCTACGAGCAGTACTTC.